A single sample is the source of the 8 T cell receptor beta chains below, sequenced in a study of T cell repertoires in cytomegalovirus infection. TCRdb independently ran MiXCR on the reads; one entry per CDR3 protein. The sample has 550,000 to 850,000 distinct CDR3 sequences; roughly 33% are singletons. For these receptors, no antigen is known. The starting material was cultured PBMCs, obtained from culture after CMV antigen stimulation. Receptors were obtained from a human donor in good health (CMV status not recorded). Some clones in this sample may be carry-over from other donors' samples.

The CDR3 coding sequence is TGTGCCAGTAGTATAGGGGACACCTTCGGGCAGTACTTC. This gives the protein CASSIGDTFGQYF. This chain links TRBV19 with TRBJ2-7; weak D call: TRBD1 (6 bases). CDR3 length equals 13 residues. The V end lost 1 base, the J end lost 9 bases, and 13 bases lay between the germline ends. Germline V gene data show CDR1 as LNHDA and CDR2 as SQIVND (reference sequence).

This clonotype was observed a few times. V usage is TRBV4-1 and J usage is TRBJ2-7, with 7 bases identical to TRBD1. With 11 bases clipped from V and 2 bases from J, the junction kept 6 bases outside the gene matches. The CDR3 is made up of 12 amino acids. Germline V gives CDR1 MGHRA, CDR2 YSYEKL. The CDR3 DNA follows: TGCGCCTCCCGGGACAGCACCTACGAGCAGTACTTC. Encoded protein: CASRDSTYEQYF.

The rearrangement links TRBV19 to TRBJ1-2; 8 bases match TRBD1. V was clipped by 7 bases and J by 4 bases; unmatched bases: 8. Germline V gene sequence: CDR1 LNHDA, CDR2 SQIVND (reference sequence). CDR3 length: 14 residues. The CDR3 region is CASNPDRALYGYTF. The CDR3 bases are TGTGCCAGTAATCCGGACAGGGCCCTCTATGGCTACACCTTC.

The chain is built from TRBV12-3 or TRBV12-4 and TRBJ1-2; D call uncertain. The V gene lost 4 bases and the J gene lost 8 bases, with 17 bases spanning the gap. CDR3 length: 14 amino acids. The CDR3 DNA is TGTGCCAGCAGTTCGCAATTAGGGCCCTGGGGCTACACCTTC. Protein product: CASSSQLGPWGYTF.

The chain uses TRBV10-3 and TRBJ1-5, with a weak D call TRBD1 (6 bases). The V end was cut by 6 bases, the J end by 5 bases, with 11 bases between. The CDR3 runs to 13 residues. Germline V gene lookup returns CDR1 ENHRY and CDR2 SYGVKD. CDR3 region: CAIREGVDQPQHF. The DNA of the CDR3 is TGTGCCATCAGAGAGGGGGTGGATCAGCCCCAGCATTTT.

The chain couples TRBV7-2 to TRBJ1-3, with D perhaps TRBD1 (5 bases). The germline V gene has CDR1 SGHTA and CDR2 FQGNSA. CDR3 length equals 16 residues. V was shortened by 5 bases and J by 4 bases, with 18 bases between the two germline ends. As DNA, the CDR3 is TGTGCCAGCAGCCGATACATGGGGACGAGAGGAAACACCATATATTTT. It is translated as CASSRYMGTRGNTIYF.

The chain employs TRBV6-2 or TRBV6-3 and TRBJ1-1; D not certain. This CDR3 region has 16 residues. Germline CDR1 and CDR2: MNHEY and SVGEGT. V was shortened by 0 bases and J by 4 bases, with 15 bases between the two germline ends. Written as DNA, the CDR3 is TGTGCCAGCAGTTACTCGAAGAAGGCGACGGGCACTGAAGCTTTCTTT. It encodes CASSYSKKATGTEAFF.

The chain is built from TRBV6-2 or TRBV6-3 and TRBJ1-1, with D tentatively TRBD1 (6 bases). V gave up 8 bases and J gave up 6 bases, with 16 bases separating them. CDR1 and CDR2 (germline): MNHEY, SVGEGT. The CDR3 spans 13 residues. The CDR3 protein is CASGWGRLAEAFF. CDR3 coding DNA: TGTGCCAGCGGATGGGGGCGTCTCGCTGAAGCTTTCTTT.